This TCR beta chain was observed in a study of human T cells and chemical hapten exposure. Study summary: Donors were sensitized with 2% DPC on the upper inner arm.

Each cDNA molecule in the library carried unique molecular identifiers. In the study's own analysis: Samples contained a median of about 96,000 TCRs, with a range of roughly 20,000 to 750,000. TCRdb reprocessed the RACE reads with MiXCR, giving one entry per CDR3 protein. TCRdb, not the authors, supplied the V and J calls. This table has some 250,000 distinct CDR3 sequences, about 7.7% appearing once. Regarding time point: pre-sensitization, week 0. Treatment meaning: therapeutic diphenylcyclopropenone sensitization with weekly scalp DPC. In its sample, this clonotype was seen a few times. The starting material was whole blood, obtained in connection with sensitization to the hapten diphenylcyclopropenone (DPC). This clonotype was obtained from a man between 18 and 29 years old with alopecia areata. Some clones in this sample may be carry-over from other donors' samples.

The CDR3 protein is CASSTSGGPTKTQYF. CDR3 nucleotide sequence: TGCGCCAGCAGCACAAGCGGGGGCCCTACCAAGACCCAGTACTTC. The rearrangement joins TRBV4-3 to TRBJ2-5; 8 bases agree with TRBD2. The V gene end was trimmed by 5 bases and the J gene end by 6 bases; junction bases not matched to a gene: 11. Germline V CDR1 and CDR2: LGHNA, YSLEER. This CDR3 contains 15 residues.